The sequence of this TCR beta chain was determined in a study of blood T cell repertoires in COVID-19. Study context: Specimens from acute and convalescent COVID-19 originated in the United States, Italy and Spain. In each case, the material was cDNA or gDNA derived from T cells, B-cell-depleted T cells, or PBMCs.

In the authors' methods: Reference gene primer amplification gave nucleated cell count estimates. Measured with immunoSEQ multiplex PCR; TCRdb has only the in-frame clones, and not every one. V and J calls and clone size are those listed in that table; D and trimming were worked out from the DNA. This sample has about 140,000 clones, with over 60% found just once. The sequence was obtained from a man aged 45-65 years with acute or convalescent COVID-19. The source material was peripheral blood.

The CDR3 protein is CASSNRDRQGGYTF. The CDR3 bases are TGTGCCAGCAGTAACAGGGACAGGCAAGGAGGCTACACCTTC. This sequence joins TRBV6-6 and TRBJ1-2; 8 positions match TRBD1. The CDR3 consists of 14 residues. V lost 5 bases and J lost 8; bases outside the gene matches: 10. Germline CDR1 reads MNHNY; CDR2 reads SVGAGI (reference sequence).